This record covers a single T cell receptor beta chain. Its antigen remains undetermined. No base qualities exist here, and no much larger clone lies one base off it. CDR1 MNHNY and CDR2 SVGAGI are derived from the germline V gene (reference sequence). CDR3 length: 15 amino acids, cysteine to phenylalanine. The DNA shown is the 45-base CDR3, in frame from base 1. Trimming takes 0 bases from V and 4 bases from J, and the germline ends sit 10 bases apart. This sample is drawn from a study of glioma-infiltrating T cells (dated by TCRdb to the mid-2010s). Context from the whole study: TCR alpha- and beta-chain repertoires were sequenced from glioma tissue, non-neoplastic brain tissue and matched peripheral blood mononuclear cells. Each tissue-infiltrating repertoire was compared with the same patient's peripheral blood repertoire to measure divergence between tissue and blood T-cell populations. Three low-grade glioma patients, roughly eight primary glioblastoma patients, and three non-glioma patients who contributed non-neoplastic brain tissue made up the paired cohort.

Beyond this particular receptor, the publication reports: Small numbers underpinned the group comparisons: 8 or 9 glioblastoma patients, three low-grade glioma patients and three non-neoplastic patients. VJ-independent divergence between tissue and blood was found to be below expectation in non-neoplastic patients but above expectation in all gliomas, particularly low-grade gliomas. Very few CDR3 sequences were shared between tissue and blood, attributed to high CDR3 diversity and limited sampling.

TCR alpha and beta CDR3 regions were amplified with the iRepertoire nested amplicon-rescue multiplex PCR (arm-PCR) platform from RNA. The input for one-step reverse transcription and amplification was roughly 100-450 ng of either tissue mRNA or PBMC total RNA. Following bead purification, Illumina adapters were added by a secondary multiplex PCR, and libraries between 200 and 400 bp were gel-purified. The libraries contained internal 6-nucleotide barcodes that were used for demultiplexing. Sequencing of the libraries was done on an Illumina MiSeq using 2x220 or 2x250 nucleotide paired-end reads. From the authors' description of their analysis: Paired reads were merged using FLASH 1.2.11 and were aligned to the GRCh37 human genome using BWA-MEM, after which TRA and TRB reads were extracted. V and J assignment used an IMGT-derived reference of cassette sequences and CDR3 motifs that included pseudogenes. Reads were translated in three frames, and productive CDR3s were defined by a C…FGXG motif without stop codons. A clonotype was defined as a unique combination of a V-J cassette pair and a CDR3 amino acid sequence. Filtering of reads was based on Hamming distance, with the threshold set by the sequence error rate of each sample in mapped regions. The raw public data were reprocessed by TCRdb itself: fastp quality trimming at Q25, MiXCR clonotype calling, in-frame beta chains only. When rows share a CDR3 protein, they turn into one entry using the most common DNA and genes. For this entry, the V and J calls and clone size follow TCRdb and not the study's own pipeline. The sample profile shows about 140,000 distinct CDR3 sequences; approximately 39% of them were found once. Around 18% of the sample rests with the top ten.

Sequences were obtained from glioma tissue, nonneoplastic brain tissue, or PBMCs (not recorded which). This sequence was found in a human donor with low-grade glioma or glioblastoma, undergoing nonglioma brain surgery, or in good health (not recorded which). This receptor chain uses TRBV6-6 and TRBJ1-5; tentative D gene TRBD1, with 5 bases matching. The CDR3 is CASSYSGKGNQPQHF. The sequenced DNA is TGTGCCAGCAGTTACTCGGGAAAGGGGAATCAGCCCCAGCATTTT.